Listed below are T cell receptor beta chains from one sample, sequenced in a study of blood T cell repertoires in COVID-19. Generated by immunoSEQ multiplex PCR, the TCRdb table keeps only in-frame clones and is missing some. The sample holds fewer than 150,000 clones, more than 60% seen once. The sequencing sample was made of peripheral blood. The receptors originated from a middle-aged man with acute or convalescent COVID-19. The CDR3 runs from the conserved cysteine through the conserved F or W. D genes are given only for firm matches. Expanded clones get a size class; other rows say once, few or many, or leave the size out.

J gene: TRBJ1-6
V gene: TRBV7-3
D gene: -
clone size: -
CDR3 protein: CASSLGAGDSPLHF
CDR3 DNA: TGTGCCAGCAGCTTAGGGGCAGGGGATTCACCCCTCCACTTT

J gene: TRBJ2-6
V gene: TRBV7-9
D gene: TRBD1
clone size: -
CDR3 protein: CASSPRPTGGSGANVLTF
CDR3 DNA: TGTGCCAGCAGCCCCCGCCCGACAGGGGGCTCTGGGGCCAACGTCCTGACTTTC

J gene: TRBJ2-2
V gene: TRBV28
D gene: TRBD1
clone size: -
CDR3 protein: CASSLIGTANTGELFF
CDR3 DNA: TGTGCCAGCAGTTTAATCGGGACAGCTAACACCGGGGAGCTGTTTTTT

J gene: TRBJ1-2
V gene: TRBV5-1
D gene: TRBD1
clone size: once
CDR3 protein: CASSLGLTGSYGYTF
CDR3 DNA: TGCGCCAGCAGCTTGGGGTTGACAGGGAGCTATGGCTACACCTTC

J gene: TRBJ1-3
V gene: TRBV10-1
D gene: -
clone size: few
CDR3 protein: CASTAGFSGNTIYF
CDR3 DNA: TGCGCCAGCACAGCAGGCTTCTCTGGAAACACCATATATTTT

J gene: TRBJ1-5
V gene: TRBV7-8
D gene: TRBD1
clone size: once
CDR3 protein: CASSFDRAGQPQHF
CDR3 DNA: TGTGCCAGCAGCTTCGACAGGGCAGGACAGCCCCAGCATTTT

J gene: TRBJ2-3
V gene: TRBV2
D gene: TRBD2
clone size: -
CDR3 protein: CASSELGLAGADTQYF
CDR3 DNA: TGTGCCAGCAGTGAACTAGGACTAGCGGGGGCAGATACGCAGTATTTT

J gene: TRBJ2-5
V gene: TRBV9
D gene: TRBD2
clone size: -
CDR3 protein: CASSVLGGFQETQYF
CDR3 DNA: TGTGCCAGCAGCGTTCTGGGGGGGTTCCAAGAGACCCAGTACTTC

J gene: TRBJ1-1
V gene: TRBV19
D gene: -
clone size: -
CDR3 protein: CASGTGFDTEAFF
CDR3 DNA: TGTGCCAGTGGCACGGGATTTGACACTGAAGCTTTCTTT

J gene: TRBJ1-1
V gene: TRBV7-8
D gene: TRBD1
clone size: few
CDR3 protein: CASSPRRGQTEAFF
CDR3 DNA: TGTGCCAGCAGCCCCCGCAGGGGGCAGACTGAAGCTTTCTTT

J gene: TRBJ1-2
V gene: TRBV19
D gene: TRBD1
clone size: -
CDR3 protein: CASRGGISYGYTF
CDR3 DNA: TGTGCCAGTAGAGGGGGCATTAGCTATGGCTACACCTTC

J gene: TRBJ1-3
V gene: TRBV6-5
D gene: -
clone size: -
CDR3 protein: CASSSYFSGNTIYF
CDR3 DNA: TGTGCCAGCAGTTCTTATTTCTCTGGAAACACCATATATTTT

J gene: TRBJ2-7
V gene: TRBV6-5
D gene: TRBD1
clone size: -
CDR3 protein: CASSQQGAGYEQYF
CDR3 DNA: TGTGCCAGCAGTCAACAGGGGGCGGGATACGAGCAGTACTTC

J gene: TRBJ2-3
V gene: TRBV6-5
D gene: -
clone size: -
CDR3 protein: CASSYSAQGGSDTQYF
CDR3 DNA: TGTGCCAGCAGTTACTCTGCCCAGGGAGGCTCAGATACGCAGTATTTT

J gene: TRBJ2-7
V gene: TRBV3-1/TRBV3-2
D gene: TRBD1
clone size: -
CDR3 protein: CASSPQGVREQYF
CDR3 DNA: TGTGCCAGCAGCCCACAGGGGGTCCGCGAGCAGTACTTC

J gene: TRBJ2-7
V gene: TRBV23-1
D gene: -
clone size: -
CDR3 protein: CASSHDNGTPSYEQYF
CDR3 DNA: TGCGCCAGCAGTCATGATAATGGGACACCTTCTTACGAGCAGTACTTC

J gene: TRBJ2-2
V gene: TRBV9
D gene: -
clone size: once
CDR3 protein: CASSVGQATGELFF
CDR3 DNA: TGTGCCAGCAGCGTAGGACAGGCCACCGGGGAGCTGTTTTTT